Described below is a single T cell receptor (beta chain) sequence and its context. V gave up 0 bases and J gave up 4 bases, with 6 bases separating them. CDR1 SGHDN and CDR2 FVKESK come from the germline V gene. The length of the CDR3 is 13 residues. This entry comes from a study of blood T cell repertoires in COVID-19. This table comes from immunoSEQ multiplex PCR, and its TCRdb copy is limited to in-frame clones, with some not included. The repertoire holds around 270,000 clones, with more than 85% as singletons. The sequence derives from a man aged 40-49 years with acute or convalescent COVID-19. The chain uses TRBV14 and TRBJ1-2; D gene ambiguous. Sequenced input: peripheral blood. CDR3 region: CASSQDSFYGYTF. CDR3 DNA: TGTGCCAGCAGCCAAGACTCCTTCTATGGCTACACCTTC.